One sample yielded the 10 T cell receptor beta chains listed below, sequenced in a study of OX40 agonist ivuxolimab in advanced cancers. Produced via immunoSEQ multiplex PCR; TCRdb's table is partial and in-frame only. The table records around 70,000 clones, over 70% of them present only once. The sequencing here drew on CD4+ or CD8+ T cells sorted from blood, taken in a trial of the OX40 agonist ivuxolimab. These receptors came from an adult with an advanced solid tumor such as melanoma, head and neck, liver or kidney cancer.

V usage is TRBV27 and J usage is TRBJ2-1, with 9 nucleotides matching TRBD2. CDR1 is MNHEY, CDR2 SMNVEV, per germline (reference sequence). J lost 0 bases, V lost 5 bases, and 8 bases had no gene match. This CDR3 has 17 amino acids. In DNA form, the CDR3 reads TGTGCCAGCAGTCCAGGGACTAGCCCAAGCTCCTACAATGAGCAGTTCTTC. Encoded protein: CASSPGTSPSSYNEQFF.

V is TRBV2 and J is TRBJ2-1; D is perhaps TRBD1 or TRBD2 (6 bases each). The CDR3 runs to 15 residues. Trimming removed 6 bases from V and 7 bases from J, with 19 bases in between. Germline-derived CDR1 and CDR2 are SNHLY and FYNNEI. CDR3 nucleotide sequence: TGTGCCAGCAGCCGAGGGACATCCGGAGGGAATGAGCAGTTCTTC. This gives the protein CASSRGTSGGNEQFF.

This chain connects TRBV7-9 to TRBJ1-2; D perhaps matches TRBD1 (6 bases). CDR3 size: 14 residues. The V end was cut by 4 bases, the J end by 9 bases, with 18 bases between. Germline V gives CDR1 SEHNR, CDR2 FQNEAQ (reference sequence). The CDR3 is CASSSPDRRSSYTF. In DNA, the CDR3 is TGTGCCAGCAGCTCGCCCGACAGGCGTAGTAGCTACACCTTC.

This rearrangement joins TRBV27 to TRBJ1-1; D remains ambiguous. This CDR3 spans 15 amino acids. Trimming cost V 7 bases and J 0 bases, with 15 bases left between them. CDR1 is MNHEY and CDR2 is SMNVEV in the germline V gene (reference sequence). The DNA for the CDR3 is TGTGCCAGCAAGCTAAAGGGCCTCATGAACACTGAAGCTTTCTTT. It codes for CASKLKGLMNTEAFF.

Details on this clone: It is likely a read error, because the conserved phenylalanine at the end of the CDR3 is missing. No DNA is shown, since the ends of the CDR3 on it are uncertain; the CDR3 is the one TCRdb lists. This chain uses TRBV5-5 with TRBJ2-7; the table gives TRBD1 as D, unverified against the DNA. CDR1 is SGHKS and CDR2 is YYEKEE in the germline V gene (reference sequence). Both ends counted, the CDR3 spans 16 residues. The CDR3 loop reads CASSALPSFLDSTFRI.

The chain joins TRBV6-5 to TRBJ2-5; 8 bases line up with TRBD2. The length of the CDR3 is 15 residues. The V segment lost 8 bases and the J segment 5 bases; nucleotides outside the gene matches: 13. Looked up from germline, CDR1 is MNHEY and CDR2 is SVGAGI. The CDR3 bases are TGTGCCAGCTGTCTTGTTGAAGCGGGGGTTGAGACCCAGTACTTC. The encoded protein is CASCLVEAGVETQYF.

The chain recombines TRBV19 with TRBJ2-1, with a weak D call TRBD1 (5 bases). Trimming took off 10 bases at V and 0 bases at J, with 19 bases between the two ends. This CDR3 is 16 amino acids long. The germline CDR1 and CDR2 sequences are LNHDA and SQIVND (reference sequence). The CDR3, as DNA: TGTGCCACTACGATTCCAGGGTCCAGCTCCTACAATGAGCAGTTCTTC. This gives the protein CATTIPGSSSYNEQFF.

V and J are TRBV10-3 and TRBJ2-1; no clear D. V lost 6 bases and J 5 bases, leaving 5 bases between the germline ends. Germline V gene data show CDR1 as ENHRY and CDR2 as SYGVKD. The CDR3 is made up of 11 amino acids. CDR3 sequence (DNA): TGTGCCATCAGGGATGACAATGAGCAGTTCTTC. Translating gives CAIRDDNEQFF.

CDR3: CASSQSWGSYGYTF. The CDR3 nucleotides read TGCGCCAGCAGTCAATCATGGGGATCCTATGGCTACACCTTC. The rearrangement uses TRBV23-1 and TRBJ1-2; D call uncertain. TRBV23-1 is reported as an ORF; its role is uncertain. The CDR3 length is 14 residues. V lost 0 bases, J lost 4 bases, and 9 bases lay in between.

The chain's CDR3 is CASSPGRTSQSGELFF. As DNA, the CDR3 is TGTGCCAGCAGTCCCGGGAGGACTAGCCAATCCGGGGAGCTGTTTTTT. The gene calls are TRBV5-6 and TRBJ2-2; 8 bases are a match to TRBD2. Germline CDR1 reads SGHDT; CDR2 reads YYEEEE. V lost 5 bases and J lost 6; bases outside the gene matches: 12. The CDR3 extends over 16 amino acids.